This entry is about one TCR beta chain. Antigen unknown. The sample originates from a study of cytomegalovirus exposure and HLA in healthy donors. CDR3 length: 15 residues. Per the germline V gene, CDR1 is MNHEY and CDR2 is SMNVEV (reference sequence). V was pared by 5 bases and J by 3 bases, with 14 bases between. Whole-study findings and limits: Cytomegalovirus-associated TCR beta chains were listed, numbering over 150.

Sequencing used immunoSEQ multiplex PCR; TCRdb keeps in-frame clones, though not all of them. The sample carries 160,000 or so clones, around 89% recorded once. The chain uses TRBV27 and TRBJ2-1, with D possibly being TRBD2 (5 bases). Specimen: PBMCs. This clonotype was sampled from a man younger than 35 in good health and CMV-seronegative. The CDR3 spells CASSLGLYYYNEQFF. DNA for the CDR3: TGTGCCAGCAGTCTAGGACTCTACTACTACAATGAGCAGTTCTTC.